The rows below give T cell receptor beta chains drawn from one sample of a study of OX40 agonist ivuxolimab in advanced cancers. Here immunoSEQ multiplex PCR was the method, and the copy in TCRdb shows in-frame clones only, minus some. The table shows around 100,000 clones, with around 93% occurring only once. Here the sequenced sample was CD4+ or CD8+ T cells sorted from blood, taken in a trial of the OX40 agonist ivuxolimab. The receptor set was obtained from an adult with an advanced solid tumor such as melanoma, head and neck, liver or kidney cancer. Both conserved end residues are part of each CDR3. D genes are given only for firm matches. Clone size is not always given. Where it is, it says once, few, many or a class for expanded clones.

j_gene,abundance,d_gene,v_gene,CDR3aa,CDR3nt
TRBJ1-1,NA,NA,TRBV11-1,CASSYRGGRDTEAFF,TGTGCCAGCAGCTATAGGGGAGGGAGAGACACTGAAGCTTTCTTT
TRBJ2-1,NA,NA,TRBV5-1,CASSLSGTSDNEQFF,TGCGCCAGCAGCTTGTCAGGGACCAGCGACAATGAGCAGTTCTTC
TRBJ1-2,NA,NA,TRBV6-1,CASSETDEYGYTF,TGTGCCAGCAGTGAAACAGACGAATATGGCTACACCTTC
TRBJ2-7,once,TRBD2,TRBV6-5,CASSSAGGRYEQYF,TGTGCCAGCAGTTCAGCGGGAGGGCGTTACGAGCAGTACTTC
TRBJ2-1,NA,TRBD2,TRBV4-2,CASSQATSGRRWNEQFF,TGTGCCAGCAGCCAGGCGACTAGCGGGAGAAGGTGGAATGAGCAGTTCTTC
TRBJ1-5,NA,TRBD1,TRBV5-1,CASSLGDSRNQPQHF,TGCGCCAGCAGCTTGGGGGACAGCCGCAATCAGCCCCAGCATTTT
TRBJ2-7,NA,TRBD2,TRBV14,CASSPYTGGAKEYF,TGTGCCAGCAGCCCTTACACCGGGGGGGCGAAGGAGTACTTC
TRBJ1-4,NA,NA,TRBV2,CASSTDRNEKLFF,TGTGCCAGCAGCACCGACAGAAATGAAAAACTGTTTTTT
TRBJ1-5,NA,TRBD1,TRBV7-2,CASSRDRVDNQPQHF,TGTGCCAGCAGCCGGGACAGGGTGGACAATCAGCCCCAGCATTTT
TRBJ2-7,NA,NA,TRBV6-1,CASSRTREHLYEQYF,TGTGCCAGCAGTCGCACGCGCGAACATCTTTACGAGCAGTACTTC
TRBJ2-2,NA,NA,TRBV5-1,CASSLVGAGGELFF,TGCGCCAGCAGCTTGGTGGGGGCAGGCGGGGAGCTGTTTTTT
TRBJ2-1,NA,TRBD1,TRBV14,CASSQARGQANEQFF,TGTGCCAGCAGCCAAGCTCGAGGACAGGCCAATGAGCAGTTCTTC
TRBJ1-1,NA,NA,TRBV30,CAWSVAGQGNTEAFF,TGTGCCTGGAGTGTAGCAGGTCAGGGCAACACTGAAGCTTTCTTT
TRBJ2-1,NA,TRBD2,TRBV7-2,CASSFPAGGYNEQFF,TGTGCCAGCAGCTTCCCAGCGGGAGGTTACAATGAGCAGTTCTTC
TRBJ2-7,NA,NA,TRBV11-2,CASSSDGAGGVFEQYF,TGTGCCAGCAGCTCCGATGGGGCAGGGGGGGTGTTCGAGCAGTACTTC
TRBJ2-6,once,TRBD1,TRBV5-1,CASSLRGTGVFGAGNSGANVLTF,TGCGCCAGCAGCTTGCGTGGAACAGGGGTTTTTGGGGCCGGTAACTCTGGGGCCAACGTCCTGACTTTC
TRBJ2-2,NA,NA,TRBV28,CASSFAGPNTGELFF,TGTGCCAGCAGTTTCGCAGGCCCGAACACCGGGGAGCTGTTTTTT
TRBJ1-5,NA,TRBD1,TRBV5-6,CASSLQGVNQPQHF,TGTGCCAGCAGCTTACAGGGGGTTAATCAGCCCCAGCATTTT
TRBJ2-3,NA,NA,TRBV19,CASSPDGGDTQYF,TGTGCCAGTAGTCCAGACGGGGGAGATACGCAGTATTTT
TRBJ2-1,NA,NA,TRBV28,CASSLKGHEQFF,TGTGCCAGCAGCTTGAAAGGGCATGAGCAGTTCTTC
TRBJ1-2,NA,TRBD1,TRBV19,CASSKDRGHYGYTF,TGTGCCAGTAGTAAGGACAGGGGGCACTATGGCTACACCTTC
TRBJ1-5,NA,NA,TRBV28,CASTDEAHQPQHF,TGTGCCAGCACCGATGAGGCCCATCAGCCCCAGCATTTT